The 21 T cell receptor delta chains listed next were all sequenced from one sample in a study of γδ T cells in repeated Plasmodium falciparum infection. Bulk repertoires came from Vgamma9/Vdelta2+ or Vdelta2-negative gammadelta T cells flow-sorted from PBMC. TCRdb reanalyzed the multiplex PCR reads using CATT. The table has tens of thousands of delta-chain clones, approximately 1.8% seen once. The sample comprised gamma-delta T cells from blood. The receptors originated from a pool of human donors (malaria-infected and uninfected, not separated).

About this clone: A far larger clone lies a single base away; this is likely a read error. Other DNA sequences from this sample encode an identical CDR3 as well. The chain has TRAV38-2/DV8 and TRDJ1, with 12 bases fitting TRDD3. Since TCRdb gives no J gene, matching the DNA to germline was used here to assign it. J was trimmed by 3 bases and V by 6 bases; bases with no gene match: 39. Germline values: CDR1 TSESDYY, CDR2 QEAYKQQN. The CDR3 consists of 26 residues. CDR3: CAYTGPPSTQPRTGGYHTTGPDKLIF. In DNA form, the CDR3 reads TGTGCTTATACGGGACCGCCCTCCACTCAGCCCCGTACTGGGGGATACCATACGACGGGTCCCGATAAACTCATCTTT.

This clone has ten or more counts. This likely stems from a read error, as it lies one base from a far larger clone. Other DNA sequences within the sample encode an identical CDR3. The V gene is TRDV2, the J gene TRDJ1, with TRDD3 matching 9 bases. CDR3 length: 18 amino acids. The germline V gene has CDR1 GEAIGNYY and CDR2 EKD. The J segment lost 5 bases and the V segment lost 0 bases, leaving 15 bases of the junction unmatched. The CDR3 region is CACDTVGVLGDGTDKLIF. The CDR3 DNA is TGTGCCTGTGACACCGTGGGAGTGCTGGGGGATGGGACTGATAAACTCATCTTT.

This clone came up a few times. The protein that TCRdb holds for this DNA derives from a much larger clone and differs from the translated DNA at residue 3, which likely indicates a read error; the protein shown here is translated from the DNA. The chain is built from TRDV1 and TRDJ1; 12 nucleotides align to TRDD3. This CDR3 spans 26 amino acids. Germline V CDR1 and CDR2: TSWWSYY, QGS. The CDR3: CAIGELPQEDFLRSIWGIRETDKLIF. CDR3 nucleotide sequence: TGTGCTATTGGGGAACTTCCCCAGGAGGATTTCCTACGAAGCATCTGGGGGATACGCGAGACCGATAAACTCATCTTT.

This clone has at least ten counts. The protein held in TCRdb is that of a much larger clone and does not match this DNA's translation at residue 8, likely because of a read error; the protein shown is translated from the DNA. The chain employs TRDV1 and TRDJ1; D possibly corresponds to TRDD2 (6 bases). TCRdb records no J gene; here it was assigned by comparing the DNA to germline. The CDR3 spans 14 residues. Germline-derived CDR1 and CDR2 are TSWWSYY and QGS. The V end lost 5 bases, the J end lost 7 bases, and 17 bases lay between the germline ends. For the CDR3, the DNA is TGTGCTCTTGGGATTCTTCCTGCAGAGGGTAAACTCATCTTT. Amino acid sequence: CALGILPAEGKLIF.

In the case of this clone: This same CDR3 is encoded by further DNA sequences in the sample. J is TRDJ3 and V is TRDV2, with 9 nucleotides matching TRDD3. Here the J gene was assigned by germline matching of the DNA, as TCRdb has none. CDR3 size: 18 residues. Losses at the gene ends were 3 bases for V and 17 bases for J; bases not matched to a gene: 22. Germline V lookup: CDR1 GEAIGNYY, CDR2 EKD. The CDR3 DNA reads TGTGCCTGTGACCAACTGGGGGACACCTCCTGGGAAAAAAGAAAGATGTTTTTC. This codes for CACDQLGDTSWEKRKMFF.

Comment on this clone: A far larger clone is one nucleotide away, so this likely arose from a read error. Within the sample, other DNA sequences also encode this same CDR3. This rearrangement joins TRDV2 to TRDJ1; TRDD3 matches at 10 bases. TCRdb supplies no J gene; here it was assigned by aligning the nucleotide sequence to germline. The CDR3 is 17 residues long. J gave up 3 bases and V 1 base, and 10 bases lay outside the gene matches. The V gene's germline CDR1 is GEAIGNYY and CDR2 EKD. The CDR3 nucleotides read TGTGCCTGTGACACACCATGGGTGGGGGATACCTCCGATAAACTCATCTTT. Amino acids: CACDTPWVGDTSDKLIF.

This clone occurred a few times. This probably arose from a read error, given a far larger clone one base away. In the same sample, other DNA sequences code for this CDR3. The rearrangement uses TRDV1 and TRDJ1, with 10 nucleotides matching TRDD3. TCRdb is silent on the J gene; assignment here came from matching the DNA to germline. The CDR3 length is 25 residues. Per germline, CDR1 TSWWSYY and CDR2 QGS. The V gene end was trimmed by 2 bases and the J gene end by 5 bases; junction bases not matched to a gene: 35. CDR3 sequence: CALGEDRWVLRNNWGIVSPTDKLIF. The CDR3 DNA reads as TGTGCTCTTGGGGAAGATCGGTGGGTCCTACGCAATAACTGGGGGATTGTCTCCCCAACTGATAAACTCATCTTT.

This clone turned up a few times. It is likely a read error: a sequence one base away is far more abundant. Other nucleotide sequences in the sample specify the same CDR3. This chain links TRDV3 with TRDJ1; 9 bases agree with TRDD2. No J gene is reported in TCRdb; it was inferred here by comparing the DNA with germline. Germline V CDR1 and CDR2: TVYSNPD, GDNSRS (reference sequence). This CDR3 has 20 amino acids. V lost 4 bases and J lost 0; bases outside the gene matches: 24. The CDR3 is CASSPSYDTFTGGYTDKLIF. Here the CDR3 DNA reads TGTGCCTCTAGCCCTTCCTACGATACGTTTACCGGGGGATACACCGATAAACTCATCTTT.

This clone was detected a few times. TCRdb's protein, taken from a much larger clone, differs from this DNA's translation at residue 3, likely owing to a read error; the protein displayed comes from the DNA. Written as DNA, the CDR3 is TGTGCCTTACGAGGTTACTGGGGGATTCCCGATAAACTCATCTTT. Its translation is CALRGYWGIPDKLIF. The chain employs TRDV3 and TRDJ1; 10 nucleotides align to TRDD3. The J gene is not listed in TCRdb, so it was assigned here from a DNA match to germline. The length of the CDR3 is 15 residues. Germline V gene sequence: CDR1 TVYSNPD, CDR2 GDNSRS (reference sequence). Trimming at V came to 3 bases and at J to 3 bases, leaving 10 bases not matched to a gene.

This clone was observed a few times. The TCRdb protein, from a much larger clone, departs from this DNA's translation at residue 9, likely by read error; the protein shown derives from the DNA. The rearrangement uses TRAV38-2/DV8 and TRDJ1; 10 bases match TRDD3. Here the J gene came from matching the DNA to germline, since TCRdb omits it. This CDR3 is built from 21 residues. With 0 bases clipped from V and 3 bases from J, the junction kept 20 bases outside the gene matches. CDR1 and CDR2 from the germline V gene are TSESDYY and QEAYKQQN. CDR3 in amino acids: CAYRSATPLGLGDNFADKLIF. The DNA for the CDR3 is TGTGCTTATAGGAGCGCGACCCCGCTTGGCCTGGGGGATAACTTCGCCGATAAACTCATCTTT.

This clone was picked up many times. Other DNA sequences from this sample encode an identical CDR3 as well. V gene TRDV1 combines with J gene TRDJ1; 12 bases agree with TRDD3. Germline CDR1 is TSWWSYY and CDR2 is QGS. The CDR3 consists of 22 residues. With 2 bases clipped from V and 5 bases from J, the junction kept 24 bases outside the gene matches. CDR3 coding DNA: TGTGCTCTTGGGGAAACCCGAGCCTTTCGCCCCTGGGGGATACGCGTAAGTGATAAACTCATCTTT. It encodes CALGETRAFRPWGIRVSDKLIF.

On this clone: This probably arose from a read error, given a far larger clone one base away. Other nucleotide sequences in the sample specify the same CDR3. The chain has TRDV2 and TRDJ3; 7 bases are shared with TRDD3. TCRdb leaves out the J gene; it was filled in here by matching the DNA to germline. The CDR3 covers 20 residues. The V gene end was trimmed by 7 bases and the J gene end by 0 bases; junction bases not matched to a gene: 17. CDR1 is GEAIGNYY, CDR2 EKD, per germline. The CDR3 here is CACDLTGDARSSWDTRQMFF. The CDR3 coding sequence is TGTGCCTGCGACCTTACTGGGGATGCCCGGAGCTCCTGGGACACCCGACAGATGTTTTTC.

This clone came up many times. This chain connects TRDV1 to TRDJ2, with D tentatively TRDD3 (8 bases). Germline CDR1 and CDR2: TSWWSYY and QGS. Trimming cost V 1 base and J 3 bases, with 57 bases left between them. CDR3 length: 31 residues. The DNA for the CDR3 is TGTGCTCTTGGGGAACCAGGTCCCCTTTTTCCTACGATAGGAAAGGCGGTTAATATTCTGGGGGACCCGGGGGTGACAGCACAACTCTTCTTT. It translates to CALGEPGPLFPTIGKAVNILGDPGVTAQLFF.

In its sample, this clone was seen a few times. One base separates it from a far larger clone, so it is likely a read error. Other DNA sequences from this sample encode an identical CDR3 as well. V is TRDV1 and J is TRDJ1; TRDD3 matches at 11 bases. The J gene is absent in TCRdb and was assigned here via DNA matching to germline. Per germline, CDR1 TSWWSYY and CDR2 QGS. V trimming: 5 bases; J trimming: 0 bases; junction bases outside the gene matches: 29. The CDR3 contains 24 residues. CDR3 amino acids: CALGHYIPVFDWGIVDLYTDKLIF. The DNA of the CDR3 is TGTGCTCTTGGGCACTACATACCCGTTTTCGACTGGGGGATAGTGGATCTGTACACCGATAAACTCATCTTT.

This chain connects TRDV1 to TRDJ1, with TRDD3 matching over 7 bases. The J gene comes from matching the DNA to germline here; TCRdb lacks it. This CDR3 spans 12 amino acids. Germline values: CDR1 TSWWSYY, CDR2 QGS. The V gene end was trimmed by 11 bases and the J gene end by 9 bases; junction bases not matched to a gene: 12. This CDR3 is CAGGCAIGELIF. In nucleotides, the CDR3 is TGTGCTGGGGGATGCGCGATCGGGGAACTCATCTTT.

This clone was seen repeatedly, ten times or more. The protein held in TCRdb is that of a much larger clone and does not match this DNA's translation at residue 15, likely because of a read error; the protein shown is translated from the DNA. The gene calls are TRAV38-2/DV8 and TRDJ1; 11 bases are a match to TRDD3. CDR1 and CDR2 (germline): TSESDYY, QEAYKQQN. V lost 5 bases to trimming and J lost 7 bases; unmatched junction nucleotides: 22. The CDR3 is 19 residues long. CDR3: CAYSPSGEAVGDTSGKLIF. The DNA of the CDR3 is TGTGCTTATAGTCCCAGCGGTGAGGCGGTGGGGGATACGTCCGGTAAACTCATCTTT.

This clone was seen at least ten times. The chain couples TRDV2 to TRDJ1; 12 bases are a match to TRDD3. The CDR3 loop spans 17 amino acids. Per germline, CDR1 GEAIGNYY and CDR2 EKD. The ends lost 3 bases at V and 1 base at J; junction bases unmatched: 8. The CDR3 sequence: CACDALLGDTLTDKLIF. The CDR3, as DNA: TGTGCCTGTGACGCTCTACTGGGGGATACTCTCACCGATAAACTCATCTTT.

This clone was recorded many times. TCRdb attributes to this sequence the protein of a much larger clone, which differs from the DNA translation at residue 19; a read error is likely, and the protein displayed is translated from the DNA. No J gene was named, though the V gene is TRDV2; TRDD3 is the table's D call and was not checked against the DNA. This CDR3 spans 20 amino acids. Germline V gene lookup returns CDR1 GEAIGNYY and CDR2 EKD. As DNA, the CDR3 is TGTGCCTGTGACACCCTCCAACTGGGGGATACGGATTCGTACACCGATAAACTCACCTTT. Protein product: CACDTLQLGDTDSYTDKLTF.

In this sample, this clone turned up many times. A read error likely explains this, since a far larger clone differs by one base. This specimen includes other DNA sequences encoding the same CDR3. V and J are TRDV3 and TRDJ1; TRDD3 is a possible D gene (5 bases). This CDR3 has 19 residues. The germline V gene encodes CDR1 TVYSNPD and CDR2 GDNSRS (reference sequence). The CDR3 DNA is TGTGCGTTCCACCCCTCTCCACCGAACGTACGGGATCGTTTGGGTAAGCTCATCTTT. It is translated as CAFHPSPPNVRDRLGKLIF.

Concerning this clone itself: This likely traces to a read error, being one base from a far larger clone. Other DNA sequences from this sample encode an identical CDR3 as well. V is TRDV3 and J is TRDJ1; D possibly matches TRDD2 or TRDD3 (6 bases each). TCRdb offers no J gene call, so here the DNA was matched to germline to obtain one. Germline V gene sequence: CDR1 TVYSNPD, CDR2 GDNSRS (reference sequence). The CDR3 has 19 residues. The CDR3 protein is CALTFPSDWASTDTDKLIF. The DNA for the CDR3 is TGTGCCTTAACCTTCCCCTCTGACTGGGCCTCAACCGACACCGACAAACTCATCTTT.

This clone was seen a handful of times. The protein held in TCRdb is that of a much larger clone and does not match this DNA's translation at residue 17, likely because of a read error; the protein shown is translated from the DNA. The chain uses TRDV1 and TRDJ1; 11 positions agree with TRDD3. TCRdb does not report a J gene; here it was assigned by matching the DNA to germline references. This CDR3 region has 20 residues. From germline, CDR1 is TSWWSYY and CDR2 QGS. CDR3: CALGGAFLGDTTRRVDELIF. CDR3 DNA sequence: TGTGCTCTTGGGGGAGCCTTCCTGGGGGATACAACGAGGCGGGTCGATGAACTCATCTTT.